Each of the 17 T cell receptor beta chains below was sequenced from the same sample in a study of beta chain features in type 1 diabetes. All of the isolated RNA was reverse transcribed, so expressed TCRB transcripts were sequenced. Repertoires were generated with immunoSEQ multiplex PCR, while TCRdb's copy carries only in-frame clones and drops some. The table has just under 150,000 clones, more than 9% seen once. Sequencing used naive CD4+ T cells from blood. The receptors come from a man between 18 and 35 years old in good health.

The rearrangement uses TRBV4-3 and TRBJ1-1; maybe TRBD1 (5 bases). The CDR3 length is 17 residues. Germline V gene data show CDR1 as LGHNA and CDR2 as YSLEER. V was clipped by 0 bases and J by 5 bases, with 19 bases between them. The CDR3 protein is CASSQDRFGRVGTEAFF. CDR3 bases: TGCGCCAGCAGCCAAGATAGGTTTGGCAGGGTAGGGACTGAAGCTTTCTTT.

There are a few counts of this clone. The chain links TRBV19 to TRBJ1-6, with 8 bases identical to TRBD1. V dropped 5 bases and J dropped 1; count of bases not matched to a gene: 1. This CDR3 has 15 amino acids. Germline CDR1 LNHDA, CDR2 SQIVND (reference sequence). CDR3 region: CASSRQGSYNSPLHF. In DNA, the CDR3 is TGTGCCAGTAGTCGACAGGGGTCCTATAATTCACCCCTCCACTTT.

This clone was seen a handful of times. V and J are TRBV4-1 and TRBJ1-5; D uncertain. Germline V gene lookup returns CDR1 MGHRA and CDR2 YSYEKL. V shed 0 bases and J shed 0 bases, with 6 bases lying between them. The CDR3 extends over 15 amino acids. CDR3 sequence (DNA): TGCGCCAGCAGCCAAGACCCCCATAGCAATCAGCCCCAGCATTTT. It specifies CASSQDPHSNQPQHF.

This chain connects TRBV7-6 to TRBJ2-5; 12 bases align to TRBD2. The V segment lost 0 bases and the J segment 4 bases; nucleotides outside the gene matches: 3. Per germline, CDR1 SGHVS and CDR2 FNYEAQ. This CDR3 spans 16 amino acids. For the CDR3, the DNA is TGTGCCAGCAGCTTAGCCCCTAGCGGGGGGGGAGAGACCCAGTACTTC. Protein product: CASSLAPSGGGETQYF.

V gene TRBV28 combines with J gene TRBJ2-7, with TRBD2 matching 11 bases. The V and J ends lost 6 bases and 4 bases, in that order; junction bases with no gene match: 8. Germline V gene data show CDR1 as MDHEN and CDR2 as SYDVKM. CDR3 length: 15 residues. The chain's CDR3 is CASSTGTSGTYEQYF. CDR3 nucleotide sequence: TGTGCCAGCAGCACCGGGACTAGCGGCACTTACGAGCAGTACTTC. Looking up the rest from reference TRBV28 and TRBJ2-7 gives the full variable domain: DVKVTQSSRYLVKRTGEKVFLECVQDMDHENMFWYRQDPGLGLRLIYFSYDVKMKEKGDIPEGYSVSREKKERFSLILESASTNQTSMYLCASSTGTSGTYEQYFGPGTRLTVT.

This clone showed up just a few times. The V and J genes are TRBV5-1 and TRBJ1-6; D is ambiguous. Germline lookup yields CDR1 SGHRS and CDR2 YFSETQ. The V gene lost 4 bases and the J gene lost 12 bases, with 17 bases spanning the gap. This CDR3 has 14 amino acids. The chain's CDR3 is CASSADILDRPLHF. The CDR3 nucleotides read TGCGCCAGCAGCGCAGACATCTTGGATCGACCCCTCCACTTT.

This clone was found many times. J is TRBJ2-1 and V is TRBV4-1, with TRBD1 matching over 7 bases. V lost 4 bases and J lost 6; bases outside the gene matches: 6. The CDR3 contains 14 residues. Per the germline V gene, CDR1 is MGHRA and CDR2 is YSYEKL. This CDR3 reads CASSLRQGRNEQFF. CDR3 bases: TGCGCCAGCAGCCTTAGACAGGGCCGCAATGAGCAGTTCTTC.

This clone was seen only a few times. V is TRBV6-5 and J is TRBJ1-6; D ambiguous. Germline loops: CDR1 MNHEY, CDR2 SVGAGI. V was trimmed by 0 bases and J by 14 bases, leaving 17 bases between them. The CDR3 totals 15 residues. As DNA, the CDR3 is TGTGCCAGCAGTTACTCTGGCGGCGGGGATTTCGCCCTCCACTTT. This sequence encodes CASSYSGGGDFALHF.

Here the CDR3 reads CASTPTRTDTQYF. DNA for the CDR3: TGTGCCAGCACTCCGACAAGGACAGATACGCAGTATTTT. This chain links TRBV6-5 with TRBJ2-3; no clear D gene. The germline CDR1 and CDR2 sequences are MNHEY and SVGAGI. The V and J ends lost 7 bases and 3 bases respectively, with 11 bases between them. The CDR3 sequence is 13 residues long.

This chain connects TRBV5-1 to TRBJ1-1, with D maybe TRBD1 (5 bases). With 0 bases removed from V and 8 bases from J, the gap between germline ends came to 17 bases. Germline V lookup: CDR1 SGHRS, CDR2 YFSETQ. CDR3 size: 15 residues. The CDR3 nucleotides read TGCGCCAGCAGCTTGGGGCCAGGGACTAAACGGGAAGCTTTCTTT. As protein: CASSLGPGTKREAFF.

The rearrangement joins TRBV6-5 to TRBJ1-1; no clear D. The germline V gene has CDR1 MNHEY and CDR2 SVGAGI. The ends were cut back, 2 bases at V and 8 bases at J, with 9 bases in the middle. This CDR3 contains 12 residues. The CDR3 sequence is CASSYAREEAFF. The CDR3 coding sequence is TGTGCCAGCAGTTACGCGAGGGAGGAAGCTTTCTTT.

V gene TRBV9 combines with J gene TRBJ2-3; possibly TRBD2 for D (7 bases). The germline V gene has CDR1 SGDLS and CDR2 YYNGEE. Trimming took 0 bases from V and 0 from J, leaving 14 bases between them. The CDR3 length is 17 residues. CDR3 sequence reads: CASSVDGGGLSTDTQYF. CDR3 nucleotides: TGTGCCAGCAGCGTAGATGGCGGGGGCCTTAGCACAGATACGCAGTATTTT.

This clone was counted between two and nine times. The CDR3 DNA is TGTGCCAGCAGCTTGGACGGGGTGTCCTACAATGAGCAGTTCTTC. It encodes CASSLDGVSYNEQFF. This chain links TRBV5-4 with TRBJ2-1; D is possibly TRBD2 (5 bases). Germline CDR1 reads SGHNT; CDR2 reads YYREEE (reference sequence). With 0 bases removed from V and 1 base from J, the gap between germline ends came to 8 bases. CDR3 length: 15 residues. The full variable domain, in which reference TRBV5-4 and TRBJ2-1 provide the parts outside the CDR3, is ETGVTQSPTHLIKTRGQQVTLRCSSQSGHNTVSWYQQALGQGPQFIFQYYREEENGRGNFPPRFSGLQFPNYSSELNVNALELDDSALYLCASSLDGVSYNEQFFGPGTRLTVL.

CDR3 protein: CASNLQGALYEQYF. The CDR3 DNA follows: TGTGCCAGCAACCTACAGGGGGCTCTATACGAGCAGTACTTC. The chain is built from TRBV28 and TRBJ2-7; 9 bases are a match to TRBD1. The germline CDR1 and CDR2 sequences are MDHEN and SYDVKM. CDR3 length: 14 amino acids. The junction had 8 bases not matched to a gene; V was cut back by 7 bases and J by 4 bases. The whole variable domain, remainder taken from reference TRBV28 and TRBJ2-7, is DVKVTQSSRYLVKRTGEKVFLECVQDMDHENMFWYRQDPGLGLRLIYFSYDVKMKEKGDIPEGYSVSREKKERFSLILESASTNQTSMYLCASNLQGALYEQYFGPGTRLTVT.

This rearrangement joins TRBV28 to TRBJ1-2; 8 positions agree with TRBD1. Germline V lookup: CDR1 MDHEN, CDR2 SYDVKM. The CDR3 extends over 15 amino acids. V lost 4 bases and J lost 4; bases outside the gene matches: 8. The CDR3 loop reads CASSSRRQGSYGYTF. The CDR3 bases are TGTGCCAGCAGTTCCCGGCGACAGGGGAGCTATGGCTACACCTTC.

A few counts support this clone. Other nucleotide sequences from this sample produce the same CDR3. The J gene is TRBJ1-5, the V gene TRBV27; 11 positions match TRBD1. CDR3 length: 16 amino acids. The V and J ends lost 0 bases and 4 bases, in that order; junction bases with no gene match: 2. The V gene's germline CDR1 is MNHEY and CDR2 SMNVEV (reference sequence). The CDR3 spells CASSLSGQGGNQPQHF. DNA for the CDR3: TGTGCCAGCAGTTTATCGGGACAGGGGGGAAATCAGCCCCAGCATTTT.

This clone was seen ten or more times. The chain links TRBV18 to TRBJ1-5; 7 bases are a match to TRBD1. There are 13 residues in the CDR3. Looked up from germline, CDR1 is KGHSH and CDR2 is LQKENI. The trim removed 6 bases at V and 3 bases at J, leaving 2 bases unmatched. In DNA, the CDR3 is TGTGCCAGCTCCGGACAGGTCAATCAGCCCCAGCATTTT. Its translation is CASSGQVNQPQHF. The whole variable domain, remainder taken from reference TRBV18 and TRBJ1-5, is NAGVMQNPRHLVRRRGQEARLRCSPMKGHSHVYWYRQLPEEGLKFMVYLQKENIIDESGMPKERFSAEFPKEGPSILRIQQVVRGDSAAYFCASSGQVNQPQHFGDGTRLSIL.